The TCR beta chain described here comes from a study of neurological immune-mediated disorders. The authors produced cDNA by 5'RACE using 10-nucleotide random UMIs. TCRdb re-derived calls from the 5' RACE reads in MiXCR, one entry per CDR3 protein. The top ten clones hold approximately 2.7% of a sample with roughly 65,000 distinct CDR3 sequences, approximately 4.2% of them seen once. CDR3 length: 15 amino acids. V was clipped by 2 bases and J by 5 bases, with 13 bases between them. CDR1 and CDR2 (germline): SGHKS, YYEKEE (reference sequence). With respect to this clonotype: Given a much more abundant clone one base away, this may be a read error.

The sequence came from a man over 45 with multiple sclerosis. Sequenced: PBMCs. The V and J genes are TRBV5-5 and TRBJ2-2; TRBD1 might be the D (6 bases). The CDR3 is CASSFAGVSTGELFF. The DNA of the CDR3 is TGTGCCAGCAGCTTCGCAGGGGTTAGTACCGGGGAGCTGTTTTTT.